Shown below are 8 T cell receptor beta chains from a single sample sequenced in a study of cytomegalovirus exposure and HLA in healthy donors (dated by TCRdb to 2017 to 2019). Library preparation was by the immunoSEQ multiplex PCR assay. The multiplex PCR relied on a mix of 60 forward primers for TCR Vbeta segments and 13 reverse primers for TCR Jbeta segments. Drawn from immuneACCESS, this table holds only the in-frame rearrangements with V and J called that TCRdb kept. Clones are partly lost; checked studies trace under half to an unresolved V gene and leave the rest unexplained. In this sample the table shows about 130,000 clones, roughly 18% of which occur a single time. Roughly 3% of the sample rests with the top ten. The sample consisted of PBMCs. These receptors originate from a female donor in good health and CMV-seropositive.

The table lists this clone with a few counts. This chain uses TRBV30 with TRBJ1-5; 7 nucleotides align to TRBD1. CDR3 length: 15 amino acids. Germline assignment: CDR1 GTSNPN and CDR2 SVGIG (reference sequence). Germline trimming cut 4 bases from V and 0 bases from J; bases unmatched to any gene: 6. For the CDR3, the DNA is TGTGCCTGGACCTCCGGGACAGTTAGCAATCAGCCCCAGCATTTT. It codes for CAWTSGTVSNQPQHF.

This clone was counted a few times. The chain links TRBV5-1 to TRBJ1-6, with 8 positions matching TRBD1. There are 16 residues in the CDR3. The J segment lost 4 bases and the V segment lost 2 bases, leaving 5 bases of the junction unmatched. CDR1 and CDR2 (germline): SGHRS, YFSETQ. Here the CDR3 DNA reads TGCGCCAGCAGCTTAGGACAGGGCCCGTATAATTCACCCCTCCACTTT. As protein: CASSLGQGPYNSPLHF.

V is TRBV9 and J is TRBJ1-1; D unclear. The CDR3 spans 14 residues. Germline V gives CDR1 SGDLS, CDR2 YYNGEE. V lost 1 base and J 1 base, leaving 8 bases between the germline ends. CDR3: CASSVLHTNTEAFF. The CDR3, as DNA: TGTGCCAGCAGCGTATTACACACGAACACTGAAGCTTTCTTT. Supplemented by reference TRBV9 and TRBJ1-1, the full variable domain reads DSGVTQTPKHLITATGQRVTLRCSPRSGDLSVYWYQQSLDQGLQFLIQYYNGEERAKGNILERFSAQQFPDLHSELNLSSLELGDSALYFCASSVLHTNTEAFFGQGTRLTVV.

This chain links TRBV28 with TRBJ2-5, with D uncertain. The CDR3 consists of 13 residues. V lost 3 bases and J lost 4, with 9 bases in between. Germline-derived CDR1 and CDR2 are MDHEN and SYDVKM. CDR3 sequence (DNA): TGTGCCAGCAGTTTTGGCTCCCTAGAGACCCAGTACTTC. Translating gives CASSFGSLETQYF.

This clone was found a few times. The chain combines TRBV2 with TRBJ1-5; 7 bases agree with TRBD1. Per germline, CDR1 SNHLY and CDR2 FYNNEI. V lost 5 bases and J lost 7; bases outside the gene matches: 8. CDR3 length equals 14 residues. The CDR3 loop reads CASSRSRGNQPQHF. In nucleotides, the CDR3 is TGTGCCAGCAGTAGAAGCAGGGGGAACCAGCCCCAGCATTTT.

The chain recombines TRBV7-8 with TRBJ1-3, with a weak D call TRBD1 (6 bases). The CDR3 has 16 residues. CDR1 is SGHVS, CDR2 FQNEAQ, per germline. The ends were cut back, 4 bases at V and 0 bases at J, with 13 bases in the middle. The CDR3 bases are TGTGCCAGCAGCTACCGACAGGCTGACTCTGGAAACACCATATATTTT. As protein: CASSYRQADSGNTIYF.

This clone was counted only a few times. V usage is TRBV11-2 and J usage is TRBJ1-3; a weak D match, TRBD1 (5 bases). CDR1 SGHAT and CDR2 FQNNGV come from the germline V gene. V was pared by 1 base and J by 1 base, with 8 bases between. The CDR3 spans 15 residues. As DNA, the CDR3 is TGTGCCAGCAGCTTAGGGCGGACATCTGGAAACACCATATATTTT. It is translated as CASSLGRTSGNTIYF.

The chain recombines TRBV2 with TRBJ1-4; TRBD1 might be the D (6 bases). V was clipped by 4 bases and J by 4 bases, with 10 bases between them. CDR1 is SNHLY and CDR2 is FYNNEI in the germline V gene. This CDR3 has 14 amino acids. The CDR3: CASSAKQGNEKLFF. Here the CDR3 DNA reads TGTGCCAGCAGTGCCAAACAGGGTAATGAAAAACTGTTTTTT.